These 17 T cell receptor beta chains were sequenced from one sample in a study of cytomegalovirus exposure and HLA in healthy donors. Both 60 Vbeta primers and 13 Jbeta primers went into the PCR. Sequenced by immunoSEQ multiplex PCR; TCRdb stores in-frame clones only, minus some. The table lists 150,000 to 200,000 clones, roughly 80% of them singletons. Sequenced material: PBMCs. The source is a male donor in good health and CMV-seronegative.

This clone was seen more than once but under ten times. The chain has TRBV4-1 and TRBJ2-1; the match to TRBD2 covers 7 bases. The CDR3 extends over 17 amino acids. V gave up 4 bases and J gave up 0 bases; unmatched junction bases: 9. From germline, CDR1 is MGHRA and CDR2 YSYEKL. DNA of the CDR3: TGCGCCAGCAGCCCTCCGTACGCGGGGGACTCCTACAATGAGCAGTTCTTC. This codes for CASSPPYAGDSYNEQFF.

The genes are TRBV16 and TRBJ2-6; 8 nucleotides agree with TRBD1. Germline CDR1 reads KGHSY; CDR2 reads FQNENV. The trim removed 4 bases at V and 12 bases at J, leaving 8 bases unmatched. The CDR3 loop spans 14 amino acids. This chain's CDR3 is CASSRSTGAGVLTF. CDR3 sequence (DNA): TGTGCCAGCAGCCGATCGACAGGGGCTGGCGTCCTGACTTTC.

The CDR3 DNA is TGTGCCAGCAGCTTCCAAGCCTCCTACAATGAGCAGTTCTTC. Translated, it gives CASSFQASYNEQFF. This chain links TRBV7-9 with TRBJ2-1, with D uncertain. The CDR3 has 14 amino acids. V gave up 3 bases and J gave up 0 bases, with 6 bases separating them. Germline lookup yields CDR1 SEHNR and CDR2 FQNEAQ (reference sequence).

This rearrangement joins TRBV7-3 to TRBJ2-1; no clear D gene. There are 15 residues in the CDR3. Germline V gene sequence: CDR1 SGHTA, CDR2 FQGTGA. V was trimmed by 1 base and J by 6 bases, leaving 13 bases between them. CDR3 sequence reads: CASSLMKMTLNEQFF. The CDR3 DNA follows: TGTGCCAGCAGCTTAATGAAAATGACTCTCAATGAGCAGTTCTTC. Looking up the rest from reference TRBV7-3 and TRBJ2-1 gives the full variable domain: GAGVSQTPSNKVTEKGKYVELRCDPISGHTALYWYRQSLGQGPEFLIYFQGTGAADDSGLPNDRFFAVRPEGSVSTLKIQRTERGDSAVYLCASSLMKMTLNEQFFGPGTRLTVL.

The J gene is TRBJ2-5, the V gene TRBV29-1; a possible D gene is TRBD2 (5 bases). CDR1 is SQVTM and CDR2 is ANQGSEA in the germline V gene. Trimming left V 3 bases short and J 4 bases short, with 9 bases between. This CDR3 has 12 amino acids. The CDR3: CSVEKRVETQYF. The CDR3, as DNA: TGCAGCGTTGAGAAGAGGGTAGAGACCCAGTACTTC.

This chain links TRBV5-6 with TRBJ2-7; 8 nucleotides agree with TRBD1. This CDR3 is built from 15 residues. CDR1 is SGHDT and CDR2 is YYEEEE in the germline V gene. Trimming cost V 2 bases and J 4 bases; bases outside gene matches: 8. The CDR3 nucleotides read TGTGCCAGCAGCTTAGGGTCCAGGGGGCTGTACGAGCAGTACTTC. This codes for CASSLGSRGLYEQYF.

The V and J genes are TRBV14 and TRBJ1-4, with TRBD1 matching 7 bases. The trim removed 4 bases at V and 6 bases at J, leaving 8 bases unmatched. The CDR3 is 15 residues long. Per the germline V gene, CDR1 is SGHDN and CDR2 is FVKESK. CDR3 sequence reads: CASSLYRGADEKLFF. In DNA form, the CDR3 reads TGTGCCAGCAGCCTGTACAGGGGTGCGGATGAAAAACTGTTTTTT. Combining the CDR3 with reference TRBV14 and TRBJ1-4 gives the whole variable domain EAGVTQFPSHSVIEKGQTVTLRCDPISGHDNLYWYRRVMGKEIKFLLHFVKESKQDESGMPNNRFLAERTGGTYSTLKVQPAELEDSGVYFCASSLYRGADEKLFFGSGTQLSVL.

This chain's CDR3 is CASSWGRGITGELFF. Here the CDR3 DNA reads TGTGCCAGCAGCTGGGGGAGGGGCATCACCGGGGAGCTGTTTTTT. This chain links TRBV27 with TRBJ2-2; 7 bases align to TRBD2. The CDR3 totals 15 residues. V dropped 6 bases and J dropped 4; count of bases not matched to a gene: 8. The V gene's germline CDR1 is MNHEY and CDR2 SMNVEV (reference sequence).

This chain joins TRBV28 and TRBJ2-3, with D maybe TRBD2 (6 bases). In germline, CDR1 is MDHEN, CDR2 SYDVKM. Trimming pared 5 bases from V and 10 bases from J, leaving 13 bases between. This CDR3 spans 12 amino acids. CDR3 nucleotides: TGTGCCAGCAGTGTCCCTGGGAGGCCGCAGTATTTT. Amino acids: CASSVPGRPQYF. The whole variable domain, remainder taken from reference TRBV28 and TRBJ2-3, is DVKVTQSSRYLVKRTGEKVFLECVQDMDHENMFWYRQDPGLGLRLIYFSYDVKMKEKGDIPEGYSVSREKKERFSLILESASTNQTSMYLCASSVPGRPQYFGPGTRLTVL.

The genes are TRBV7-2 and TRBJ1-1; 7 nucleotides align to TRBD1. The CDR3 contains 14 residues. V lost 3 bases, J lost 1 base, and 2 bases stayed unmatched. The germline V gene has CDR1 SGHTA and CDR2 FQGNSA. In DNA form, the CDR3 reads TGTGCCAGCAGCTTCCGGACAGGGAACACTGAAGCTTTCTTT. Translating it yields CASSFRTGNTEAFF. The whole variable domain, remainder taken from reference TRBV7-2 and TRBJ1-1, is GAGVSQSPSNKVTEKGKDVELRCDPISGHTALYWYRQSLGQGLEFLIYFQGNSAPDKSGLPSDRFSAERTGGSVSTLTIQRTQQEDSAVYLCASSFRTGNTEAFFGQGTRLTVV.

The chain links TRBV7-2 to TRBJ2-1; D gene uncertain. The CDR3 is 14 residues long. CDR1 is SGHTA and CDR2 is FQGNSA in the germline V gene. V was pared by 1 base and J by 3 bases, with 7 bases between. The DNA for the CDR3 is TGTGCCAGCAGCTTAGGCCTAGTCTACAATGAGCAGTTCTTC. Encoded protein: CASSLGLVYNEQFF.

J is TRBJ2-5 and V is TRBV18; tentatively, D is TRBD2 (6 bases). The germline CDR1 and CDR2 sequences are KGHSH and LQKENI. This CDR3 region has 13 residues. V dropped 2 bases and J dropped 9 bases, with 13 bases sitting between them. In nucleotides, the CDR3 is TGTGCCAGCTCACCAAGGGACTCGGAGGCCCAGTACTTC. Translating it yields CASSPRDSEAQYF.

V is TRBV20-1 and J is TRBJ1-1; tentatively, D is TRBD1 (5 bases). V lost 0 bases and J 11 bases, leaving 10 bases between the germline ends. This CDR3 contains 11 residues. Germline CDR1 DFQATT, CDR2 SNEGSKA (reference sequence). This chain's CDR3 is CSARDQGTAFF. Here the CDR3 DNA reads TGCAGTGCTAGAGATCAGGGTACGGCTTTCTTT.

The chain employs TRBV4-3 and TRBJ2-6, with 11 bases that match TRBD2. CDR1 and CDR2 (germline): LGHNA, YSLEER. CDR3 length: 20 amino acids. J was trimmed by 6 bases and V by 0 bases; bases with no gene match: 13. The CDR3 reads CASSQELAGVTGQKANVLTF. CDR3 coding DNA: TGCGCCAGCAGCCAAGAACTAGCGGGAGTAACGGGTCAGAAGGCCAACGTCCTGACTTTC.

This clone has only a few counts. The chain uses TRBV19 and TRBJ1-2; 7 nucleotides align to TRBD1. The CDR3 loop spans 15 amino acids. V shed 7 bases, J shed 6 bases, and the junction held 14 bases outside the gene matches. Per the germline V gene, CDR1 is LNHDA and CDR2 is SQIVND (reference sequence). CDR3 loop: CASKKLRQGGDGYTF. CDR3 DNA sequence: TGTGCCAGTAAGAAGCTTAGACAGGGCGGGGATGGCTACACCTTC. Variable domain in full (rest from reference TRBV19 and TRBJ1-2): DGGITQSPKYLFRKEGQNVTLSCEQNLNHDAMYWYRQDPGQGLRLIYYSQIVNDFQKGDIAEGYSVSREKKESFPLTVTSAQKNPTAFYLCASKKLRQGGDGYTFGSGTRLTVV.

This rearrangement joins TRBV2 to TRBJ1-2, with 7 bases that match TRBD1. The CDR3 is 16 amino acids. Germline CDR1 reads SNHLY; CDR2 reads FYNNEI. J was trimmed by 4 bases and V by 5 bases; bases with no gene match: 13. The chain's CDR3 is CASSLGGAGGSYGYTF. CDR3 sequence (DNA): TGTGCCAGCAGTTTAGGTGGGGCAGGGGGATCCTATGGCTACACCTTC.

The chain carries TRBV4-2 and TRBJ2-3, with D uncertain. The CDR3 runs 14 residues. The V gene lost 1 base and the J gene lost 3 bases, with 8 bases spanning the gap. Germline loops: CDR1 LGHNA, CDR2 YNFKEQ. CDR3 in amino acids: CASSQGSTTDTQYF. DNA of the CDR3: TGTGCCAGCAGCCAAGGATCAACTACAGATACGCAGTATTTT.